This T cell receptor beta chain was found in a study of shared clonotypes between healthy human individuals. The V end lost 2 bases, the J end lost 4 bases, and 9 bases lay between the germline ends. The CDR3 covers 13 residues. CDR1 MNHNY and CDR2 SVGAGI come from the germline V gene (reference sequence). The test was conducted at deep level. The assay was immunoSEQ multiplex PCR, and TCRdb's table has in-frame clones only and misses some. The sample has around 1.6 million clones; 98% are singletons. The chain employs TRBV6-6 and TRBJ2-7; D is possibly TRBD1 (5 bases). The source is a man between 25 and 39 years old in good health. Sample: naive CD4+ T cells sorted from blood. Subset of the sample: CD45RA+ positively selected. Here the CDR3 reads CASSYGRAYEQYF. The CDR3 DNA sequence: TGTGCCAGCAGTTACGGCAGGGCGTACGAGCAGTACTTC.